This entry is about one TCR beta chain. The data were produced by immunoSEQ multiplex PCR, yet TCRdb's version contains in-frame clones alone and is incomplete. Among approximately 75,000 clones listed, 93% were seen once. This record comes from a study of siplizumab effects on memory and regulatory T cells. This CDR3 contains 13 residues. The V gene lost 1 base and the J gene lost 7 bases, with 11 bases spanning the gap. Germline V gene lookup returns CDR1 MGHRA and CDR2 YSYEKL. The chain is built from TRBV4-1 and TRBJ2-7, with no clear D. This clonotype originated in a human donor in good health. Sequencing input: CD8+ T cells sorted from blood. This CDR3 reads CASSQGPSGEQYF. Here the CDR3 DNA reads TGCGCCAGCAGCCAAGGACCCTCCGGGGAGCAGTACTTC.